The rows below give T cell receptor beta chains drawn from one sample of a study of post-analysis software for immune sequencing data. MiXCR, applied by TCRdb to the PCR reads, yields one record per CDR3 protein. The repertoire includes 650,000 to 850,000 distinct CDR3 sequences, roughly 50% of them detected once, and 4.9% sits in the top ten. Sequencing was performed on blood. Source of these receptors: a girl between 5 and 17 years old with multiple sclerosis. Each CDR3 is given with its conserved first and last residue. A D gene is named only where the DNA matches it firmly. Expanded clones are given a class, and other clones once, few, many or no size at all.

d_gene,abundance,j_gene,v_gene,CDR3aa,CDR3nt
.,.,TRBJ2-1,TRBV20-1,CSASSGLELYNEQFF,TGCAGTGCTAGTTCGGGACTGGAGCTCTACAATGAGCAGTTCTTC
TRBD2,.,TRBJ2-7,TRBV20-1,CSARGTSGLAYEQYF,TGCAGTGCTAGGGGGACTAGCGGACTCGCCTACGAGCAGTACTTC
.,.,TRBJ2-7,TRBV7-9,CASSLFGPAEVRYEQYF,TGTGCCAGCAGCTTATTTGGGCCAGCCGAGGTCCGCTACGAGCAGTACTTC
.,few,TRBJ2-1,TRBV7-2,CASSPPGLGNEQFF,TGTGCCAGCAGCCCTCCGGGACTCGGCAATGAGCAGTTCTTC
TRBD2,once,TRBJ2-5,TRBV9,CASSVGSSGYQETQYF,TGTGCCAGCAGCGTAGGGTCTAGCGGGTACCAAGAGACCCAGTACTTC
TRBD2,few,TRBJ2-1,TRBV7-9,CASSTAPGLGTSYNEQFF,TGTGCCAGCAGCACGGCTCCGGGACTAGGGACCTCCTACAATGAGCAGTTCTTC
.,.,TRBJ2-2,TRBV9,CASSPEGVPNTGELFF,TGTGCCAGCAGCCCAGAGGGCGTCCCGAACACCGGGGAGCTGTTTTTT
.,.,TRBJ2-1,TRBV5-1,CASSPIGGHEQFF,TGCGCCAGCAGCCCGATTGGGGGTCATGAGCAGTTCTTC
.,.,TRBJ2-7,TRBV11-2,CASSFGRTSYEQYF,TGTGCCAGCAGCTTTGGCAGGACCTCCTACGAGCAGTACTTC
TRBD2,.,TRBJ2-3,TRBV20-1,CSARGLAETDTQYF,TGCAGTGCTAGAGGACTAGCGGAGACAGATACGCAGTATTTT
.,.,TRBJ1-5,TRBV20-1,CSASGGSGNQPQHF,TGCAGTGCTAGCGGGGGGAGTGGCAATCAGCCCCAGCATTTT
.,.,TRBJ2-7,TRBV28,CASSLNLAPYEQYF,TGTGCCAGCAGTTTAAATCTTGCCCCCTACGAGCAGTACTTC
.,.,TRBJ1-2,TRBV6-5,CASSAPGKFYGYTF,TGTGCCAGCAGTGCCCCCGGGAAGTTTTATGGCTACACCTTC
TRBD1,few,TRBJ2-5,TRBV28,CASSFPGTAYQETQYF,TGTGCCAGCAGTTTTCCGGGGACAGCGTACCAAGAGACCCAGTACTTC
.,.,TRBJ2-1,TRBV20-1,CSARDPAGPDNEQFF,TGCAGTGCTAGAGATCCAGCAGGGCCCGACAATGAGCAGTTCTTC
TRBD2,.,TRBJ2-1,TRBV11-2,CASSLARRVAGYNEQFF,TGTGCCAGCAGCTTAGCGAGGAGGGTAGCGGGATACAATGAGCAGTTCTTC
TRBD2,once,TRBJ2-2,TRBV10-3,CAISGGLAGVETGELFF,TGTGCCATCAGCGGCGGACTAGCGGGAGTGGAGACCGGGGAGCTGTTTTTT
.,.,TRBJ2-1,TRBV13,CASSLGESRRQFF,TGTGCCAGCAGCTTAGGGGAGAGTCGTAGGCAGTTCTTC
.,few,TRBJ2-3,TRBV10-3,CAIGSEATQYF,TGTGCCATCGGTTCGGAAGCTACGCAGTATTTT
TRBD1,.,TRBJ2-5,TRBV20-1,CSARRGGDQGETQYF,TGCAGTGCTAGAAGAGGGGGCGATCAGGGAGAGACCCAGTACTTC
TRBD2,.,TRBJ2-7,TRBV7-9,CASSQLASGGPYEQYF,TGTGCCAGCAGCCAGCTGGCTAGCGGGGGTCCCTACGAGCAGTACTTC
.,.,TRBJ2-7,TRBV20-1,CSARDLAQTYEQYF,TGCAGTGCTAGAGATCTCGCCCAGACCTACGAGCAGTACTTC
.,.,TRBJ2-7,TRBV12-3/TRBV12-4,CASSPKPGPSDYEQYF,TGTGCCAGCAGTCCCAAACCGGGTCCGTCGGACTACGAGCAGTACTTC
.,few,TRBJ1-2,TRBV6-5,CASSYHRVQDYGYTF,TGTGCCAGCAGTTATCACAGGGTCCAAGACTATGGCTACACCTTC
TRBD2,few,TRBJ2-1,TRBV7-3,CASSFGAGWDNEQFF,TGTGCCAGCAGCTTTGGAGCGGGATGGGACAATGAGCAGTTCTTC
.,few,TRBJ2-5,TRBV10-2,CASKSWAGRETQYF,TGCGCCAGCAAATCATGGGCAGGCCGGGAGACCCAGTACTTC
.,.,TRBJ1-4,TRBV5-1,CASRTTPGHATNEKLFF,TGCGCCAGCAGAACCACGCCGGGACACGCAACTAATGAAAAACTGTTTTTT
.,.,TRBJ2-3,TRBV7-9,CASSLDWGSTDTQYF,TGTGCCAGCAGCTTGGATTGGGGGAGCACAGATACGCAGTATTTT
.,few,TRBJ1-2,TRBV7-8,CASSLEIGYGYTF,TGTGCCAGCAGCTTAGAGATTGGCTATGGCTACACCTTC
TRBD1,.,TRBJ1-1,TRBV12-5,CASGLAGGTEAFF,TGTGCTAGTGGTTTGGCAGGGGGCACTGAAGCTTTCTTT
TRBD2,.,TRBJ2-3,TRBV15,CATSRDSGLVRTDTQYF,TGTGCCACCAGCAGAGATTCTGGACTAGTCAGAACAGATACGCAGTATTTT
TRBD1,.,TRBJ2-7,TRBV20-1,CSAGGQRPYEQYF,TGCAGTGCTGGGGGACAGAGGCCCTACGAGCAGTACTTC
.,.,TRBJ2-2,TRBV27,CASSVTNTGELFF,TGTGCCAGCAGTGTCACGAACACCGGGGAGCTGTTTTTT